The source of this T cell receptor (beta chain) is a study of response to subunit inactivated influenza vaccine. General study results and limits: Few new T cells, the authors suggested, are recruited by each seasonal influenza vaccination.

The junction had 6 bases not matched to a gene; V was cut back by 0 bases and J by 2 bases. This CDR3 is built from 16 residues. CDR1 and CDR2 from the germline V gene are SGDLS and YYNGEE. As concerns this clonotype: Its antigen is unidentified.

TCRdb re-called the RT-PCR reads with MiXCR, one entry per CDR3 protein. The sample consists of about 800,000 distinct CDR3 sequences, approximately 21% of them appearing once. This sequence was found in a man aged 50 or older who received an inactivated influenza vaccine. The specimen was PBMCs from blood, collected less than 6 days after vaccination. The chain is built from TRBV9 and TRBJ2-7; TRBD2 aligns across 9 bases. The CDR3 DNA reads TGTGCCAGCAGCGTAGGTCCCCTAGCGGGGACCTACGAGCAGTACTTC. It yields the protein CASSVGPLAGTYEQYF.